These 2 T cell receptor beta chains share one sample of origin, sequenced in a study of tumor-infiltrating lymphocytes in primary liver carcinoma. Co-extracted RNA and DNA came from roughly 20-30 mg of unsorted bulk tissue. Total RNA (roughly 540 ng) served as template for TCR beta cDNA synthesis primed by a constant-region primer. Libraries covering TCR beta were generated through three nested multiplex PCR rounds (using a slightly modified ARM-PCR). TRBV1-TRBV30 forward and Cbeta reverse primers drove the first two approximately 10-cycle rounds. Using its own MiXCR run on the multiplex PCR reads, TCRdb lists one record per CDR3 protein. The sample consists of some 43,000 distinct CDR3 sequences, less than 75% of them appearing once. The sample consisted of liver tumor tissue from sampling region 5. Subset indicated: tumor region T5, tumor centre. These receptors all come from a man aged 40-55 years with primary liver carcinoma and hepatitis B virus infection.

Concerning this clonotype: The missing conserved phenylalanine or tryptophan at the end of this CDR3 makes a read error likely. This chain joins TRBV12-3 or TRBV12-4 and TRBJ2-3, with unresolved D. This CDR3 is 15 amino acids long. V was pared by 7 bases and J by 3 bases, with 17 bases between. The CDR3 sequence is CASILNSSGTDTQYL. CDR3 bases: TGTGCCAGCATCTTGAATAGCAGTGGGACAGATACGCAGTATTTA.

In the case of this clonotype: No conserved phenylalanine or tryptophan is present at the end of the CDR3, so a read error is the likely explanation. The chain combines TRBV29-1 with TRBJ2-1; TRBD2 aligns across 7 bases. Germline CDR1 and CDR2: SQVTM and ANQGSEA. CDR3 length equals 12 residues. Here the CDR3 DNA reads TGCGGTGGGGCGGGGGACTTATATGAGCAGTTCTCC. Translated, it gives CGGAGDLYEQFS.